Shown below are 20 T cell receptor beta chains from a single sample sequenced in a study of T-cell memory formation after mild COVID-19. TCRdb passed the 5' RACE reads through MiXCR, listing each CDR3 protein once. The sample records about 400,000 distinct CDR3 sequences, around an eighth being singletons. Sequencing was performed on PBMCs or a T cell subset sorted from them (not recorded which). These receptors all come from a man aged 18 to 29 who had mild COVID-19 (a few samples of this study predate the infection). Cell type and time point are not known.

This rearrangement joins TRBV29-1 to TRBJ1-2; D is possibly TRBD1 (5 bases). V lost 6 bases and J 8 bases, leaving 16 bases between the germline ends. In germline, CDR1 is SQVTM, CDR2 ANQGSEA. The CDR3 runs 12 residues. The CDR3 protein is CSVRWGSTGYTF. In DNA, the CDR3 is TGCAGCGTACGATGGGGGTCCACGGGCTACACCTTC.

The chain has TRBV7-3 and TRBJ2-3; 10 bases align to TRBD2. Germline CDR1 SGHTA, CDR2 FQGTGA. Losses at the gene ends were 4 bases for V and 3 bases for J; bases not matched to a gene: 7. The CDR3 is 16 amino acids. CDR3 in amino acids: CASSSPVAGGTDTQYF. The CDR3 DNA follows: TGTGCCAGCAGCTCACCTGTAGCGGGGGGTACAGATACGCAGTATTTT.

V gene TRBV9 combines with J gene TRBJ2-1; TRBD1 is a possible D gene (5 bases). The CDR3 is made up of 15 amino acids. Germline V gene data show CDR1 as SGDLS and CDR2 as YYNGEE. The V gene lost 0 bases and the J gene lost 2 bases, with 9 bases spanning the gap. The CDR3 loop reads CASSVDRRTYNEQFF. The CDR3 bases are TGTGCCAGCAGCGTAGACAGGCGTACCTACAATGAGCAGTTCTTC.

Only a few counts were recorded for this clonotype. The V gene is TRBV28, the J gene TRBJ2-1; no clear D gene. The CDR3 is 14 amino acids. V was shortened by 4 bases and J by 1 base, with 8 bases between the two germline ends. Per germline, CDR1 MDHEN and CDR2 SYDVKM. The CDR3 is CASSSARSYNEQFF. Written as DNA, the CDR3 is TGTGCCAGCAGTTCGGCAAGGTCCTACAATGAGCAGTTCTTC.

The chain joins TRBV6-5 to TRBJ2-7; TRBD2 aligns across 8 bases. The germline gives CDR1 MNHEY, CDR2 SVGAGI. This CDR3 is built from 16 residues. Unmatched junction bases numbered 11, after V lost 6 bases and J lost 1 base. CDR3 bases: TGTGCCAGCAGAAACCTGGGAGGCGGGGGGTCCTACGAGCAGTACGTC. It is translated as CASRNLGGGGSYEQYV.

This clonotype was picked up a small number of times. This chain links TRBV5-1 with TRBJ2-7; TRBD1 is a possible D gene (5 bases). With 4 bases removed from V and 3 bases from J, the gap between germline ends came to 11 bases. The CDR3 is 13 amino acids. In germline, CDR1 is SGHRS, CDR2 YFSETQ. CDR3 residues: CASSTAQGYEQYF. The CDR3 DNA follows: TGCGCCAGCAGCACAGCCCAGGGCTACGAGCAGTACTTC.

The chain is built from TRBV2 and TRBJ1-1; D not resolved. Germline lookup yields CDR1 SNHLY and CDR2 FYNNEI. The V and J ends lost 3 bases and 5 bases respectively, with 16 bases between them. This CDR3 has 15 residues. Here the CDR3 DNA reads TGTGCCAGCAGTGATATTGCACTATACGGGACTGAAGCTTTCTTT. Its protein product is CASSDIALYGTEAFF.

This rearrangement joins TRBV5-1 to TRBJ2-5; 7 bases are a match to TRBD1. CDR3 size: 17 residues. J gave up 2 bases and V 0 bases, and 10 bases lay outside the gene matches. Germline V gene sequence: CDR1 SGHRS, CDR2 YFSETQ. The CDR3 protein is CASSLALQTGSQETQYF. The CDR3 bases are TGCGCCAGCAGCTTGGCCCTACAGACAGGGAGTCAAGAGACCCAGTACTTC.

This clonotype has a handful of counts. J is TRBJ2-1 and V is TRBV6-5, with a tentative D call TRBD1 (6 bases). V was cut by 2 bases and J by 4 bases, with 12 bases left in between. Germline V CDR1 and CDR2: MNHEY, SVGAGI. The CDR3 runs to 15 residues. The CDR3 DNA reads TGTGCCAGCAGTTACGGGACACCGTCGTACAATGAGCAGTTCTTC. Its protein product is CASSYGTPSYNEQFF.

This clonotype appeared many times. The CDR3 DNA reads as TGTGCCAGCAGTACTGACAGGGTCTTCTCTGGAAACACCATATATTTT. As protein: CASSTDRVFSGNTIYF. The chain uses TRBV7-9 and TRBJ1-3, with TRBD1 matching 7 bases. The CDR3 has 16 residues. V dropped 6 bases and J dropped 0; count of bases not matched to a gene: 8. CDR1 and CDR2 from the germline V gene are SEHNR and FQNEAQ (reference sequence).

The V call is TRBV5-1, the J call TRBJ2-5, with 13 bases aligning to TRBD2. From germline, CDR1 is SGHRS and CDR2 YFSETQ. The CDR3 length is 16 residues. V shed 3 bases, J shed 2 bases, and the junction held 4 bases outside the gene matches. The CDR3 region is CASSSGLAGVQETQYF. The CDR3 nucleotides are TGCGCCAGCAGCTCAGGACTAGCGGGGGTTCAAGAGACCCAGTACTTC.

This clonotype appeared a few times. The genes are TRBV7-9 and TRBJ2-7; 8 bases agree with TRBD1. With 5 bases clipped from V and 7 bases from J, the junction kept 13 bases outside the gene matches. Germline V gene lookup returns CDR1 SEHNR and CDR2 FQNEAQ (reference sequence). CDR3 length equals 15 residues. As DNA, the CDR3 is TGTGCCAGCAGCATCCCCGACAGGGGTACCTTGGAGCAGTACTTC. Translated: CASSIPDRGTLEQYF. The variable domain in full, with the rest retrieved from reference TRBV7-9 and TRBJ2-7, is DTGVSQNPRHKITKRGQNVTFRCDPISEHNRLYWYRQTLGQGPEFLTYFQNEAQLEKSRLLSDRFSAERPKGSFSTLEIQRTEQGDSAMYLCASSIPDRGTLEQYFGPGTRLTVT.

This clonotype was counted only a few times. The chain's CDR3 is CAWTQGANTGELFF. As DNA, the CDR3 is TGTGCCTGGACCCAGGGTGCGAACACCGGGGAGCTGTTTTTT. The gene calls are TRBV30 and TRBJ2-2; weak D call: TRBD1 (5 bases). The CDR3 runs to 14 residues. V was cut by 4 bases and J by 0 bases, with 9 bases left in between. Germline assignment: CDR1 GTSNPN and CDR2 SVGIG (reference sequence).

The chain couples TRBV9 to TRBJ1-3, with D possibly TRBD1 on 5 matching bases. Trimming removed 4 bases at V and 0 bases at J, with 14 bases between. The V gene's germline CDR1 is SGDLS and CDR2 YYNGEE. The CDR3 loop spans 16 amino acids. Here the CDR3 reads CASSPIDSFSGNTIYF. The CDR3 DNA sequence: TGTGCCAGCAGCCCCATCGACAGCTTCTCTGGAAACACCATATATTTT.

The chain joins TRBV6-2 or TRBV6-3 to TRBJ2-7; either TRBD1 or TRBD2 may supply D (5 bases each). CDR1 MNHEY and CDR2 SVGEGT come from the germline V gene. There are 15 residues in the CDR3. V gave up 3 bases and J gave up 0 bases, with 12 bases separating them. The CDR3 sequence: CASSYSGRHSYEQYF. The DNA of the CDR3 is TGTGCCAGCAGTTATTCGGGACGGCACTCCTACGAGCAGTACTTC.

This clonotype turned up a few times. The rearrangement uses TRBV5-1 and TRBJ2-2, with a weak D call TRBD2 (5 bases). The CDR3 sequence is 14 residues long. Germline values: CDR1 SGHRS, CDR2 YFSETQ. With 7 bases removed from V and 2 bases from J, the gap between germline ends came to 12 bases. CDR3 coding DNA: TGCGCCAGCGCCAAGCTAGCTAACACCGGGGAGCTGTTTTTT. It codes for CASAKLANTGELFF.

This clonotype occurred a few times. The V call is TRBV10-3, the J call TRBJ1-5; D unclear. V lost 10 bases and J 4 bases, leaving 17 bases between the germline ends. The CDR3 is 14 amino acids. Germline-derived CDR1 and CDR2 are ENHRY and SYGVKD. CDR3 loop: CATGTSPRNQPQHF. The CDR3 bases are TGTGCCACCGGAACGTCCCCCCGAAATCAGCCCCAGCATTTT.

There are many counts of this clonotype. The J gene is TRBJ1-2, the V gene TRBV12-5; TRBD1 matches 8 bases. After removal of 6 bases from V and 5 bases from J, the junction contained 14 bases not matched to a gene. Germline V lookup: CDR1 LGHNT, CDR2 FRNRAP. This CDR3 is built from 16 residues. The CDR3 DNA follows: TGTGCTAGTGGCCTCGACCATGGACAGGGCGGGTATGGCTACACCTTC. Translation: CASGLDHGQGGYGYTF.

This chain connects TRBV7-2 to TRBJ2-7, with TRBD2 identical over 11 bases. This CDR3 spans 17 amino acids. The ends lost 2 bases at V and 1 base at J; junction bases unmatched: 7. Germline-derived CDR1 and CDR2 are SGHTA and FQGNSA. CDR3 in DNA: TGTGCCAGCAGCTTATTTAGCGGGGGGGCCCAATCCTACGAGCAGTACTTC. Translating it yields CASSLFSGGAQSYEQYF.

The J gene is TRBJ1-5, the V gene TRBV7-2, with 7 positions matching TRBD1. This CDR3 contains 15 residues. Losses at the gene ends were 5 bases for V and 1 base for J; bases not matched to a gene: 5. CDR1 SGHTA and CDR2 FQGNSA come from the germline V gene. DNA of the CDR3: TGTGCCAGCAGCGTATCGACAGGGAGCAATCAGCCCCAGCATTTT. The encoded protein is CASSVSTGSNQPQHF.